This entry concerns a single T cell receptor (beta chain). Many counts were recorded for this clonotype. Its antigen remains unidentified. Base qualities are not at hand, and no much larger clone is one base apart. This sample is drawn from a study of neurological immune-mediated disorders (dated by TCRdb to about 2019). Background on the whole study: Using UMI-based sequencing, the study compared peripheral blood TCR-beta repertoires from patients with HTLV-I-associated myelopathy (HAM/TSP), patients with multiple sclerosis, and healthy controls. Longitudinal samples, technical triplicates and paired sorted CD4+ and CD8+ T-cell subsets, alongside PBMC samples, were included among the approximately 98 TCR-beta libraries. Longitudinal HAM/TSP and healthy donors were sampled at 3 time-points each (roughly 3-45 month intervals). The cohort comprised approximately 67 subjects: roughly 15 HAM/TSP patients, 35 or so multiple sclerosis patients and around 20 healthy controls. What the study reported, not specific to this receptor: Across subjects, expanded clones never shared an identical CDR3 amino acid sequence, which suggests that the TCR-beta repertoires in every group were private. TCR clonal expansion was highest in HAM/TSP patients and lowest in MS patients, with MS patients falling below even healthy controls.

From a lookup of the germline V gene (reference sequence), CDR1 and CDR2 are SEHNR and FQNEAQ. V ends up 3 bases short and J 17 bases short, with an unmatched junction base count of 4. The CDR3 contains 11 residues, cysteine and phenylalanine counted. The read is trimmed to its CDR3 DNA, 33 bases read in frame from base 1. The time point label for this specimen denotes: longitudinal time-point 3. Unsorted PBMC libraries were generated from 2 million PBMCs stored in RNAlater at -80 °C until RNA extraction. Peripheral blood was subjected to Ficoll-Hypaque density gradient centrifugation to isolate PBMCs, which were then cryopreserved in liquid nitrogen. cDNA was synthesized by template-switch 5'RACE using a primer with a 10-nucleotide random unique molecular identifier that tagged each TCR transcript. Every sequencing run yielded over 200 million TCR-beta sequences covering 15-18 subjects. Total RNA was extracted with the RNeasy kit. The KAPA Real-time Library Amplification kit was used to amplify TCR-beta VDJ regions with primers for the TCR constant region and the 5'RACE anchor. Sample indexes and Illumina adaptors were added in a first PCR, and a second PCR then increased library yield. After purification with Ampure beads, the TCR product of roughly 650 bp was size-selected on a 2% E-gel SizeSelection system. Before pooling, libraries had their quality checked on a Bioanalyzer, their concentration measured with Qubit, and their quantity determined with the Kapa Library Quantification kit. Libraries were sequenced paired-end 2 x 150 bp on an Illumina HiSeq 2500. To increase sequence diversity, roughly 24-32% phiX was spiked into each library pool. The study's own analysis went as follows. The UMI-based MiGEC pipeline processed quality-filtered reads and removed over 80% of raw TCR sequences during error correction. IMGT germline references were used for aligning VDJ genes, and each clonotype was defined as a unique CDR3 amino acid sequence together with its V-J genes. Clonal expansion, Shannon diversity and CDR3 relatedness were evaluated with VDJtools (CalcPairwiseDistances, ClusterSamples), while phylogenetic trees were built in CLCbio workbench. Clones with at least 8 unique UMIs were defined as expanded, with this threshold being based on coefficient-of-variation modelling across technical triplicates. The public reads were quality trimmed at Q25 with fastp and then assembled into clones with MiXCR by TCRdb, keeping productive beta chains. CDR3 protein duplicates are merged, each entry listing the most common genes and DNA. The V and J calls shown here were made by TCRdb, not taken from the authors' results. Across this sample there are around 49,000 distinct CDR3 sequences, with 12% seen only once. The top ten clones comprise 9% of the sample.

Sequencing was done on a sample of PBMCs. The TCR was taken from a male donor with HTLV-1-associated myelopathy (HAM/TSP). The rearrangement combines TRBV7-9 with TRBJ1-6, with 7 bases matching TRBD1. The encoded CDR3 is CASSLGQMVHF. The DNA reads TGTGCCAGCAGCTTGGGACAGATGGTCCACTTT.